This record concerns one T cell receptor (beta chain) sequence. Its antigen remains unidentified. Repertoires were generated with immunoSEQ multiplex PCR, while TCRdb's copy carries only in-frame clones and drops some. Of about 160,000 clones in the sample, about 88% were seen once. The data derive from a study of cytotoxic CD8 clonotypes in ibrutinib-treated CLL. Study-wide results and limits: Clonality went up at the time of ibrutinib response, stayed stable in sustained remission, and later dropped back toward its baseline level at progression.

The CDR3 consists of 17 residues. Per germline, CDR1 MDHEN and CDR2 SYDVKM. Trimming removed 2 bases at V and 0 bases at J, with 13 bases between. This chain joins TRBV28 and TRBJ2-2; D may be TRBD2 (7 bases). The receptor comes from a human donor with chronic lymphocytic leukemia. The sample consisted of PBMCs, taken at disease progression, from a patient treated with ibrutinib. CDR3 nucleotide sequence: TGTGCCAGCAGTTTAATAGGGGGGGCCACGAACACCGGGGAGCTGTTTTTT. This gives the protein CASSLIGGATNTGELFF.